A single T cell receptor (beta chain) is shown here with its context. The target antigen is unknown. Germline CDR1 SGDLS, CDR2 YYNGEE. Trimming at V came to 4 bases and at J to 11 bases, leaving 14 bases not matched to a gene. The CDR3 extends over 15 amino acids. Sequencing used immunoSEQ multiplex PCR; TCRdb keeps in-frame clones, though not all of them. The sample shows roughly 150,000 clones, over 85% of them seen only once. The data are from a study of cytomegalovirus exposure and HLA in healthy donors. Looking at the study overall: The approximately 610 first-cohort repertoires shared a platform with the 120 validation repertoires, as reported in a later analysis.

Findings and limits, study-wide: The TCR clusters that emerged in the first cohort tended, a later analysis found, to co-occur in the approximately 110 validation repertoires.

The V call is TRBV9, the J call TRBJ1-1; 10 bases line up with TRBD1. The sequenced material came from PBMCs. The TCR was taken from a woman aged 18-29 years in good health and CMV-seropositive. The CDR3 spells CASSFGTGEGMLAFF. The CDR3 DNA sequence: TGTGCCAGCAGCTTCGGGACAGGGGAGGGGATGCTTGCTTTCTTT.